The TCR beta chain under discussion was sequenced for a study of shared clonotypes between healthy human individuals. The test was conducted at deep level. Original processing methods: ImmunoSEQ supplied junction-only sequences lacking quality scores, so filtering was different. The method was immunoSEQ multiplex PCR; TCRdb's version includes in-frame clones alone and lacks a portion of them. From that table come the V and J calls and clone size; the DNA was used to work out D and trimming. Here the sample spans hundreds of thousands of clones, more than 70% being singletons. V lost 5 bases, J lost 1 base, and 6 bases stayed unmatched. The CDR3 spans 15 residues. The germline V gene encodes CDR1 MDHEN and CDR2 SYDVKM.

The sequence came from a woman aged 40-49 years in good health. Some clones in this sample may be carry-over from other donors' samples. The sample taken for sequencing was PBMCs. The chain couples TRBV28 to TRBJ2-5; 8 positions agree with TRBD1. CDR3: CASSQGAPSQETQYF. The CDR3 DNA is TGTGCCAGCAGTCAGGGGGCCCCTTCCCAAGAGACCCAGTACTTC.